This entry is about one TCR beta chain. Its antigen is unknown. This specimen comes from a study of T cell repertoires in cytomegalovirus infection. Between the trimmed V and J ends, which lost 1 base and 10 bases, there was a span of 4 bases. The CDR3 covers 10 residues. TCRdb called the reads again in MiXCR, with one record for every CDR3 protein. Of approximately 390,000 distinct CDR3 sequences in the sample, approximately 30% were seen once. The chain employs TRBV12-3 or TRBV12-4 and TRBJ1-1; D not certain. The TCR sequence derives from a human donor in good health (CMV status not recorded). Some clones in this sample may be carry-over from other donors' samples. The specimen comprised cultured PBMCs, sampled from culture after CMV antigen stimulation. CDR3 coding DNA: TGTGCCAGCAGTTTAGGGCGAGCTTTCTTT. Its protein product is CASSLGRAFF.